This entry describes one T cell receptor (beta chain). Its antigen remains unknown. This specimen comes from a study of shared clonotypes between healthy human individuals. The wider study: Three plates each covered CD4 naive and memory; CD8 naive two, CD8 memory one. Broader study findings: Around 5% was the fraction of naive CD4 clonotypes found shared across a few donors.

Germline V lookup: CDR1 LGHNA, CDR2 YNFKEQ. Unmatched junction bases numbered 14, after V lost 3 bases and J lost 4 bases. The CDR3 sequence is 20 residues long. The donors were all Caucasian adults (living in Nashville, Tennessee). Profiling relied on immunoSEQ multiplex PCR, and the TCRdb table lists in-frame clones only, not all of them. Altogether fewer than 2.5 million clones are present, approximately 94% being singletons, with the ten largest covering 0.36%. The source of this sequence is a young man in good health. Some clones in this sample may be carry-over from other donors' samples. This chain uses TRBV4-2 with TRBJ2-1; TRBD2 matches 14 bases. The sequenced sample was naive CD4+ T cells from PBMCs. Subset noted: CD45RA+ positively selected. As DNA, the CDR3 is TGTGCCAGCAGCCAGGATCCGGGACTAGCGGGAGAGTTTGGGTACAATGAGCAGTTCTTC. It codes for CASSQDPGLAGEFGYNEQFF.